Reported below is one TCR beta chain. Its antigen target is currently unknown. No quality values exist for individual bases; no much larger clone is one base distant. This entry comes from a study of regulatory and conventional T cells in breast cancer (dated by TCRdb to between 2015 and 2017). Library creation used PCR. These reads were obtained on an Illumina MiSeq. In-frame beta chains were kept once TCRdb had trimmed the public reads at Q25 with fastp and called clones with MiXCR. Identical CDR3 proteins give one entry, which carries the most common genes and DNA. This sample lists some 9,900 distinct CDR3 sequences; roughly a third were detected once. Over 5% of the sample is held by the ten biggest clonotypes. Including cysteine and phenylalanine, the CDR3 has 14 amino acids. Only CDR3 DNA remains: 42 bases, in frame from the first base. CDR1 GTSNPN and CDR2 SVGIG were looked up in the germline V gene (reference sequence). V drops 3 bases and J drops 1 base, leaving 10 bases in between.

The source is a male donor in good health. The sequence is built from TRBV30 and TRBJ1-5; the D gene remains uncertain. Sequences were obtained from conventional T cells from blood. The sequenced DNA: TGTGCCTGGAGGAGGGCGGGGAGCAATCAGCCCCAGCATTTT. This yields the protein CAWRRAGSNQPQHF.